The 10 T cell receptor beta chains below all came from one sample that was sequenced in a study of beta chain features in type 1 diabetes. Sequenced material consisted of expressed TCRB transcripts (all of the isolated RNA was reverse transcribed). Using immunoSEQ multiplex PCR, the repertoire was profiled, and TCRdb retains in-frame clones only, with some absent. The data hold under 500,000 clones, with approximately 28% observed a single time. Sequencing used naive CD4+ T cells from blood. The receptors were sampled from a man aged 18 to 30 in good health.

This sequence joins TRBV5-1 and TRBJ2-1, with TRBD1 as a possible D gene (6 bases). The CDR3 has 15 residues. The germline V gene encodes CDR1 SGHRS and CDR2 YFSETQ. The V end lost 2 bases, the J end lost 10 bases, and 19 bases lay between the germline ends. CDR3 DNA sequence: TGCGCCAGCAGCTTCGGACAGTCCCCTATTGGAGAGCAGTTCTTC. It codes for CASSFGQSPIGEQFF.

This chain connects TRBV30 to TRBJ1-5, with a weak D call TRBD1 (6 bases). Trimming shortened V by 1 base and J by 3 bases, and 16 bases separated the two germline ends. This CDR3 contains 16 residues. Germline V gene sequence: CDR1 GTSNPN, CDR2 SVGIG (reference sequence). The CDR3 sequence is CAWSGGPGGLNQPQHF. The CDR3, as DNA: TGTGCCTGGAGTGGCGGTCCGGGGGGGCTCAATCAGCCCCAGCATTTT.

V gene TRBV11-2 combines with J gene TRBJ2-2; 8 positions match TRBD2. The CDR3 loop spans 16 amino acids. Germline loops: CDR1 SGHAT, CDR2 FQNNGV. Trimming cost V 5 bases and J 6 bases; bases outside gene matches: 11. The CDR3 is CASSPAFSGMAGELFF. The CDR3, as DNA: TGTGCCAGCAGCCCGGCATTTAGCGGGATGGCCGGGGAGCTGTTTTTT.

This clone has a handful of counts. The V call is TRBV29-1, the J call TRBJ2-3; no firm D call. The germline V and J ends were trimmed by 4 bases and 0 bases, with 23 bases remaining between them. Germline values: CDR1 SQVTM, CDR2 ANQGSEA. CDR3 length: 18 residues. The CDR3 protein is CSVVVRQANIHSTDTQYF. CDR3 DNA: TGCAGCGTTGTTGTCCGGCAGGCGAATATTCATAGCACAGATACGCAGTATTTT.

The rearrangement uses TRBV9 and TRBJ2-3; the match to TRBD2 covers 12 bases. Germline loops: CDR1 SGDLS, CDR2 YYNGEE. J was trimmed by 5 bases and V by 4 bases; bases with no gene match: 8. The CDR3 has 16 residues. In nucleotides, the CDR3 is TGTGCCAGCAGCATGATACTAGCGGGAGGTCGAGATACGCAGTATTTT. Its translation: CASSMILAGGRDTQYF.

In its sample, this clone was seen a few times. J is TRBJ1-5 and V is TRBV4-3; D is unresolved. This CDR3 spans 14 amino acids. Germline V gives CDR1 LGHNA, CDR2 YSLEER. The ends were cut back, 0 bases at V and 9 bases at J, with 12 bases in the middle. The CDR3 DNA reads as TGCGCCAGCAGCCAAGAGAGTAGATTTGCGCCCCAGCATTTT. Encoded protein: CASSQESRFAPQHF.

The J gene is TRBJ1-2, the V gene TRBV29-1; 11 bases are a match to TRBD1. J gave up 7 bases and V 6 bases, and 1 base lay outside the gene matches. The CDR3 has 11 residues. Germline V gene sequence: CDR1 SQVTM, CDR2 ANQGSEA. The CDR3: CSVGTGGGYTF. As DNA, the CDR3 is TGCAGCGTCGGGACAGGGGGTGGCTACACCTTC.

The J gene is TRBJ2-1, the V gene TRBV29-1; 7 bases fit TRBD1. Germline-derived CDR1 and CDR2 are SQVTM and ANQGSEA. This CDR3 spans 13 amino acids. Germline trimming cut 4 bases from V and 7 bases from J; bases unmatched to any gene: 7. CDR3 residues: CSVGREQGNEQFF. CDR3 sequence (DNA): TGCAGCGTTGGCCGGGAACAGGGGAATGAGCAGTTCTTC.

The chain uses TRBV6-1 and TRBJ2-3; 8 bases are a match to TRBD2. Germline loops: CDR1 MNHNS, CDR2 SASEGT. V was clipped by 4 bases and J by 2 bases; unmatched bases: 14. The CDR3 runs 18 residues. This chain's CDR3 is CASSAYRAGGMSTDTQYF. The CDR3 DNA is TGTGCCAGCAGTGCGTACCGCGCGGGAGGTATGTCCACAGATACGCAGTATTTT.

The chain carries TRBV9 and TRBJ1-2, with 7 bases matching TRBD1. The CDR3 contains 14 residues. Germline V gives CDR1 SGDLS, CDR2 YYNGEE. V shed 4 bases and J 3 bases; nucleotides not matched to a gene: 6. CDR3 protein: CASSSGTVYYGYTF. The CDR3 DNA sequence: TGTGCCAGCAGCTCCGGGACAGTATACTATGGCTACACCTTC.